A selection of T cell receptor beta chains follows, all from one sample in a study of cytomegalovirus exposure and HLA in healthy donors. Assay used: immunoSEQ multiplex PCR; TCRdb lists only in-frame clones, some missing. The data show 150,000 to 200,000 clones, under 80% seen once. The material sequenced was PBMCs. These receptors were collected from a female donor in good health and CMV-seronegative. Each CDR3 is given with its conserved first and last residue. Fields, in order: CDR3 protein, CDR3 DNA, J gene, clone size, D gene, V gene. A D gene is named only where the DNA matches it firmly. Size values are once, few and many counts, or a class for expanded clones, and some rows have none.

CDR3aa: CASSFGEAGETYEQYF
CDR3nt: TGTGCCAGCAGCTTCGGGGAGGCGGGAGAGACCTACGAGCAGTACTTC
j_gene: TRBJ2-7
abundance: few
d_gene: TRBD2
v_gene: TRBV7-9

CDR3aa: CASSVDPSGGEADTQYF
CDR3nt: TGTGCCAGCAGCGTAGATCCTAGCGGGGGGGAGGCAGATACGCAGTATTTT
j_gene: TRBJ2-3
abundance: -
d_gene: TRBD2
v_gene: TRBV9

CDR3aa: CASSLGRDRVNTEAFF
CDR3nt: TGCGCCAGCAGCTTGGGCCGGGACAGGGTGAACACTGAAGCTTTCTTT
j_gene: TRBJ1-1
abundance: -
d_gene: TRBD1
v_gene: TRBV5-1

CDR3aa: CASSLAIGQASSTDTQYF
CDR3nt: TGCGCCAGCAGCTTGGCCATTGGACAGGCTTCTAGCACAGATACGCAGTATTTT
j_gene: TRBJ2-3
abundance: -
d_gene: TRBD1
v_gene: TRBV5-1

CDR3aa: CASSLLHNEQFF
CDR3nt: TGCGCCAGCAGCCTATTGCATAATGAGCAGTTCTTC
j_gene: TRBJ2-1
abundance: -
d_gene: -
v_gene: TRBV5-1

CDR3aa: CASSSGTTTNYEQYF
CDR3nt: TGTGCCAGCAGTTCTGGGACTACGACAAACTACGAGCAGTACTTC
j_gene: TRBJ2-7
abundance: -
d_gene: TRBD2
v_gene: TRBV6-5

CDR3aa: CASSFTGGARTEAFF
CDR3nt: TGTGCCAGCAGCTTTACAGGGGGCGCCCGGACTGAAGCTTTCTTT
j_gene: TRBJ1-1
abundance: -
d_gene: TRBD1
v_gene: TRBV5-6

CDR3aa: CASSTRESGGEQFF
CDR3nt: TGTGCCAGTAGTACGCGGGAGTCAGGTGGGGAGCAGTTCTTC
j_gene: TRBJ2-1
abundance: -
d_gene: TRBD2
v_gene: TRBV19

CDR3aa: CASSPSPTQGPDTQYF
CDR3nt: TGTGCCAGCAGCCCCAGCCCAACTCAGGGCCCAGATACGCAGTATTTT
j_gene: TRBJ2-3
abundance: -
d_gene: -
v_gene: TRBV5-6

CDR3aa: CASSYGQARDTKQYF
CDR3nt: TGTGCCAGCAGTTACGGACAGGCGAGGGATACGAAGCAGTACTTC
j_gene: TRBJ2-7
abundance: -
d_gene: TRBD1
v_gene: TRBV6-6

CDR3aa: CASSAGTGYEQYF
CDR3nt: TGTGCCAGCAGTGCCGGGACAGGCTACGAGCAGTACTTC
j_gene: TRBJ2-7
abundance: -
d_gene: TRBD1
v_gene: TRBV5-4

CDR3aa: CASTMAGSFGYTF
CDR3nt: TGTGCCAGCACCATGGCAGGGTCTTTTGGCTACACCTTC
j_gene: TRBJ1-2
abundance: -
d_gene: -
v_gene: TRBV27